This T cell receptor beta chain was recovered during a study of monozygotic twins with inflammatory bowel disease (dated by TCRdb to about 2019). About the study as a whole: A total of some 30 monozygotic twin pairs were included in the full study, comprising nine German pairs (four IBD-concordant, five IBD-discordant) and 19 IBD-discordant Danish pairs. The search for disease-associated traits relied mainly on comparing, within discordant pairs, IBD patients with their genetically identical healthy co-twins. Each individual had, on average, about 151 000 unique TCRalpha sequences and 181 000 unique TCRbeta sequences available for analysis.

Broad study findings and their caveats: No difference in repertoire similarity was observed between concordant and discordant twins, possibly owing to limited statistical power. The results gave no support for a single strong signal or clonotype linked to IBD. IBD patients had lower TCRbeta repertoire diversity, measured by the inverse Simpson index, than their healthy co-twins. Compared with healthy twins, IBD patients had fewer clonotypes in common with other individuals, a difference most pronounced in patients showing signs of disease activity. Background noise and inter-individual variability may have been introduced into the repertoires by the differing immunosuppressive treatments among patients. Different T cell subtypes could not be distinguished in the analysis.

Library preparation was by 5' RACE. For each TCR library, around 4,000 ng of total RNA was used. cDNA was synthesized with SMARTScribe reverse transcriptase in eight separate reactions per sample. During cDNA synthesis, template switching was used to introduce unique molecular identifiers that contained a 6-nucleotide sample barcode. Amplification of TCRalpha and TCRbeta cDNA involved two nested PCRs of 16 and 9 cycles, and each PCR was followed by bead purification. Before amplification, the cDNA was both treated with uracil DNA-glycosylase and purified with the QIAquick PCR purification kit. The second PCR was the step at which Illumina TruSeq-compatible adapters and sample-specific barcodes were added. TapeStation and Qubit were used to check library quality and concentration, and 4 to 6 ng of each library went into the pool. The pooled libraries were sequenced with 2 x 100 bp reads and custom sequencing primers on an Illumina HiSeq2500 single-index Rapid Run. On the study's bioinformatics: UMI-based consensus assembly with MiGEC version 1.2.6 was used to correct PCR and sequencing errors. MiXCR version 2.1.1 handled V(D)J alignment, clonotype assembly and CDR3 extraction. To normalise gene usage, clonotype sharing and MAIT/NKT TCR abundance, the top 1000, 10 000 and 20 000 clonotypes in each sample were analysed. After downsampling to 27 000 UMIs, diversity was calculated as the inverse Simpson index using the vegan R package. Paired Mann-Whitney U tests were applied to discordant twin pairs, with Benjamini-Hochberg correction for multiple testing. Each CDR3 protein sequence appears as one entry after TCRdb reprocessed the reads, and no DNA is included. The V and J calls reflect TCRdb's pipeline rather than the authors' work. This sample's table has entries for under 350,000 distinct CDR3 sequences. The ten largest clones represent about 5% of the sample.

A roughly 2.7 ml peripheral blood sample was drawn into PAXgene tubes per donor and stored at -80°C. Total RNA was isolated from whole blood with the PAXgene blood miRNA kit on an automated QIAcube, without T cell sorting. Peripheral blood from monozygotic twin pairs who were concordant or discordant for inflammatory bowel disease underwent deep TCRalpha and TCRbeta repertoire profiling using unique molecular barcoding. Smoking habits were recorded for all twin pairs, and individuals were classified as current, former or never smokers. The CDR1 and CDR2 encoded by the germline V gene (reference sequence) are SEHNR and FQNEAQ. Reading from cysteine to phenylalanine, the CDR3 counts 12 amino acids. No coding sequence is recorded. As regards this clonotype: Its target antigen remains unknown.

The chain joins TRBV7-9 to TRBJ1-1; no DNA is available, so the TRBD1 call from TCRdb remains unchecked. This TCR was recovered from a human donor with ulcerative colitis or Crohn's disease, or a healthy co-twin of an affected twin (not recorded which). Sequences were obtained from blood. The CDR3: CASTKTGGEAFF.